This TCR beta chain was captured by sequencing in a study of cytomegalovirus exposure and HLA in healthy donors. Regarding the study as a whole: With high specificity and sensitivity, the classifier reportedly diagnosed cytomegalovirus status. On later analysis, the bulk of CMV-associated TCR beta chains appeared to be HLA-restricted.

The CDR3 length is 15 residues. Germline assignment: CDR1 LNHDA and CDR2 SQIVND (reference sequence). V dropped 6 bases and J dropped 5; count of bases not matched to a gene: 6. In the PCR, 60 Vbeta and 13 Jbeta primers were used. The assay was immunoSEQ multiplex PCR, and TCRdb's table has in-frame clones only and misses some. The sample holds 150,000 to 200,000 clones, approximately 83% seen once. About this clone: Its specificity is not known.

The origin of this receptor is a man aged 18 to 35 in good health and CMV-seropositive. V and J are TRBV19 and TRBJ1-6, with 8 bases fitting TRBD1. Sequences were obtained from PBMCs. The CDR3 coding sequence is TGTGCCAGTAGGACCGGGACAGGTCATAATTCACCCCTCCACTTT. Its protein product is CASRTGTGHNSPLHF.